Listed below are T cell receptor beta chains from one sample, sequenced in a study of beta chain features in type 1 diabetes. Measured with immunoSEQ multiplex PCR; TCRdb has only the in-frame clones, and not every one. The sample shows over 600,000 clones, 9.5% to 15% of them seen only once. Sequencing used naive CD4+ T cells from blood. These receptors all come from a man aged 30-40 years with type 1 diabetes. Both conserved end residues are trimmed from each CDR3.

v_gene: TRBV18
CDR3aa: ASSPRGDMDTQY

v_gene: TRBV28
CDR3aa: ASSLSYSGNTIY

v_gene: TRBV21-1
CDR3aa: ASPRDRGLGGYT

v_gene: TRBV7-9
CDR3aa: ASSPRGQGDTGELF

v_gene: TRBV7-8
CDR3aa: ASRRDRSSYEQY

v_gene: TRBV10-2
CDR3aa: ASRGGVNQPQH

v_gene: TRBV7-8
CDR3aa: ASSFERGISGNTIY

v_gene: TRBV11-3
CDR3aa: ASSLDRTEAF

v_gene: TRBV29-1
CDR3aa: SVEEGGGYGYT

v_gene: TRBV19
CDR3aa: ASSTMTGGPTSYNEQF

v_gene: TRBV6-5
CDR3aa: ASSPLKGGGSPLH

v_gene: TRBV7-3
CDR3aa: AKPSGNTIY

v_gene: TRBV7-2
CDR3aa: ASSSGSPWTGELF

v_gene: TRBV5-4
CDR3aa: ASSGGSQETQY

v_gene: TRBV4-3
CDR3aa: ASSQESRGGYT

v_gene: TRBV28
CDR3aa: ASRHGYQPQH

v_gene: TRBV14
CDR3aa: ASSQDRGQPQH

v_gene: TRBV9
CDR3aa: ASSVVGTGASPLH

v_gene: TRBV28
CDR3aa: ASRMDRWETQY

v_gene: TRBV2
CDR3aa: ASSGQGLRDQPQH

v_gene: TRBV5-1
CDR3aa: ASSVVPLQIGEKLF